The clone carrying this T cell receptor beta chain was seen many times. V lost 1 base and J lost 4, with 11 bases in between. The germline gives CDR1 SGHRS, CDR2 YFSETQ. This CDR3 contains 14 residues. Alongside a J-beta primer mix, a sample-barcoded 5' primer served in a second PCR lasting roughly 6 to 11 cycles. TCRdb reanalysed the 5' RACE reads using MiXCR and keeps one entry per CDR3 protein. The table lists some 940,000 distinct CDR3 sequences, about 27% of them singletons. The sample comes from a study of blood T cells in healthy people across ages. The same sample was also studied in work on T cells of mothers and their children.

The chain combines TRBV5-1 with TRBJ1-2, with unresolved D. The sequence derives from a woman aged 40 to 50 in good health. The specimen sequenced was blood. The CDR3 here is CASSLTGDGYGYTF. The DNA of the CDR3 is TGCGCCAGCAGCTTGACCGGGGATGGCTATGGCTACACCTTC.